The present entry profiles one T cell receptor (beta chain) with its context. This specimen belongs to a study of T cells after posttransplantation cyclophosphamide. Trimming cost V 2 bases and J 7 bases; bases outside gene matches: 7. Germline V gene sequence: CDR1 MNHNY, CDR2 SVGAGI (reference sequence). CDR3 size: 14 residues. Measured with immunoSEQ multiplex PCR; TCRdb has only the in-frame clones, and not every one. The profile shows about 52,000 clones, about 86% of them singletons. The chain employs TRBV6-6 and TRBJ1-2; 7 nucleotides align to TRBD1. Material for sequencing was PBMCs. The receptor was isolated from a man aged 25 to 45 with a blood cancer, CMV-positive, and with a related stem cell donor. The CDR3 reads CASSYADRPPGYTF. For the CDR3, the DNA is TGTGCCAGCAGTTACGCGGACAGGCCTCCTGGCTACACCTTC.